These T cell receptor beta chains were read from a single sample in a study of beta chain features in type 1 diabetes. Clones were sequenced by immunoSEQ multiplex PCR, and TCRdb holds only the in-frame ones, with some missing. The sample holds 400,000 to 550,000 clones, approximately 10% seen once. Sequencing used naive CD4+ T cells from blood. Receptor source: a young woman in good health. Both conserved end residues are part of each CDR3. The D gene is left open where the match is weak. Not all rows give a size; the values are once, few, many and, for expanded clones, a class.

V gene: TRBV21-1; D gene: -; J gene: TRBJ1-6; clone size: many; CDR3 DNA: TGTGCCAGCAGCAAAGAGATAGGTCCTCATCTCCCCCTCCACTTT; CDR3 protein: CASSKEIGPHLPLHF
V gene: TRBV19; D gene: -; J gene: TRBJ2-3; clone size: few; CDR3 DNA: TGTGCCAGTAGTATAGACTCGTCGGGGTCGAATACGCAGTATTTT; CDR3 protein: CASSIDSSGSNTQYF
V gene: TRBV25-1; D gene: TRBD1; J gene: TRBJ2-7; clone size: many; CDR3 DNA: TGTGCCAGCAGTGATCCGGGACAGGTCTCCTACGAGCAGTACTTC; CDR3 protein: CASSDPGQVSYEQYF
V gene: TRBV5-1; D gene: -; J gene: TRBJ2-7; clone size: -; CDR3 DNA: TGCGCCAGCAGCTTAGCAGGGGCCGTCAACGAGCAGTACTTC; CDR3 protein: CASSLAGAVNEQYF
V gene: TRBV4-3; D gene: -; J gene: TRBJ2-3; clone size: -; CDR3 DNA: TGCGCCAGCAGCCAAGATTTCAGGATTACTACAGATACGCAGTATTTT; CDR3 protein: CASSQDFRITTDTQYF
V gene: TRBV7-9; D gene: -; J gene: TRBJ2-5; clone size: few; CDR3 DNA: TGTGCCAGCAGCCTGAGGGGGCTAGCGGCTCAAGAGACCCAGTACTTC; CDR3 protein: CASSLRGLAAQETQYF
V gene: TRBV5-1; D gene: -; J gene: TRBJ2-5; clone size: -; CDR3 DNA: TGCGCCAGCAGCACGGGGAAACAGCAGTACTTC; CDR3 protein: CASSTGKQQYF
V gene: TRBV29-1; D gene: TRBD1; J gene: TRBJ1-1; clone size: -; CDR3 DNA: TGCAGCGTTGTGTCGGGGACAGTCGCCGACACTGAAGCTTTCTTT; CDR3 protein: CSVVSGTVADTEAFF
V gene: TRBV7-2; D gene: -; J gene: TRBJ2-1; clone size: -; CDR3 DNA: TGTGCCAGCAGCTTAGCTTATCCCGATGAGCAGTTCTTC; CDR3 protein: CASSLAYPDEQFF
V gene: TRBV9; D gene: -; J gene: TRBJ2-1; clone size: few; CDR3 DNA: TGTGCCAGCAGCGTAGTCAGTGCCCTATACAATGAGCAGTTCTTC; CDR3 protein: CASSVVSALYNEQFF
V gene: TRBV11-2; D gene: -; J gene: TRBJ2-5; clone size: -; CDR3 DNA: TGTGCCAGCAGCTCATTACAGGTCCGAGAGACCCAGTACTTC; CDR3 protein: CASSSLQVRETQYF
V gene: TRBV7-9; D gene: -; J gene: TRBJ2-3; clone size: -; CDR3 DNA: TGTGCCAGCAGCTTAGCGACGGGGACCACAGATACGCAGTATTTT; CDR3 protein: CASSLATGTTDTQYF
V gene: TRBV18; D gene: -; J gene: TRBJ2-1; clone size: few; CDR3 DNA: TGTGCCAGCTCACCGGTTTTGAATGAGCAGTTCTTC; CDR3 protein: CASSPVLNEQFF
V gene: TRBV7-9; D gene: -; J gene: TRBJ2-7; clone size: few; CDR3 DNA: TGTGCCAGCAGCTTTGGAGTCTCGGACATCTCCTACGAGCAGTACTTC; CDR3 protein: CASSFGVSDISYEQYF
V gene: TRBV7-3; D gene: -; J gene: TRBJ1-5; clone size: few; CDR3 DNA: TGTGCCAGCAGCTACGGTTGGGATCAGCCCCAGCATTTT; CDR3 protein: CASSYGWDQPQHF
V gene: TRBV7-9; D gene: TRBD1; J gene: TRBJ1-2; clone size: -; CDR3 DNA: TGTGCCAGCAGCTTCGGGACAGTCTATGGCTACACCTTC; CDR3 protein: CASSFGTVYGYTF
V gene: TRBV19; D gene: -; J gene: TRBJ2-2; clone size: -; CDR3 DNA: TGTGCCAGTAGTAGACTCGGGACGGTGAACACCGGGGAGCTGTTTTTT; CDR3 protein: CASSRLGTVNTGELFF
V gene: TRBV29-1; D gene: -; J gene: TRBJ2-1; clone size: few; CDR3 DNA: TGCAGCGTGGGGTTGTTGGGGGTAGAGAACGGTGAGCAGTTCTTC; CDR3 protein: CSVGLLGVENGEQFF
V gene: TRBV28; D gene: -; J gene: TRBJ2-5; clone size: -; CDR3 DNA: TGTGCCAGCAGTGCCGGAGCCTTTTACCAAGAGACCCAGTACTTC; CDR3 protein: CASSAGAFYQETQYF
V gene: TRBV30; D gene: TRBD1; J gene: TRBJ2-5; clone size: many; CDR3 DNA: TGTGCCTGGAGGGGGACAGAAGAGACCCAGTACTTC; CDR3 protein: CAWRGTEETQYF
V gene: TRBV4-2; D gene: TRBD1; J gene: TRBJ1-2; clone size: few; CDR3 DNA: TGTGCCAGCAGCCCCCGGACAGGTTGGGGGCGAGGCTACACCTTC; CDR3 protein: CASSPRTGWGRGYTF
V gene: TRBV5-1; D gene: -; J gene: TRBJ2-5; clone size: few; CDR3 DNA: TGCGCCAGCAGCTTGGTATTGGAGACCCAGTACTTC; CDR3 protein: CASSLVLETQYF
V gene: TRBV28; D gene: -; J gene: TRBJ1-2; clone size: -; CDR3 DNA: TGTGCCAGCAGTTTGGATGCCTATGGCTACACCTTC; CDR3 protein: CASSLDAYGYTF
V gene: TRBV2; D gene: -; J gene: TRBJ2-5; clone size: few; CDR3 DNA: TGTGCCAGTGCCTCAGAAGAGACCCAGTACTTC; CDR3 protein: CASASEETQYF
V gene: TRBV9; D gene: -; J gene: TRBJ2-1; clone size: -; CDR3 DNA: TGTGCCAGCAGCGTAGGTCAGGGTGGCTACAATGAGCAGTTCTTC; CDR3 protein: CASSVGQGGYNEQFF
V gene: TRBV5-4; D gene: TRBD2; J gene: TRBJ2-7; clone size: -; CDR3 DNA: TGTGCCAGCAGCTTAACTAAACTAGCGGATAGCTCCTACGAGCAGTACTTC; CDR3 protein: CASSLTKLADSSYEQYF
V gene: TRBV25-1; D gene: TRBD1; J gene: TRBJ2-5; clone size: -; CDR3 DNA: TGTGCCAGCAGATCGACAGGGTACCAAGAGACCCAGTACTTC; CDR3 protein: CASRSTGYQETQYF
V gene: TRBV5-1; D gene: -; J gene: TRBJ2-6; clone size: few; CDR3 DNA: TGCGCCAGCAGCATCGGACACTTTGGTGGGGCCAACGTCCTGACTTTC; CDR3 protein: CASSIGHFGGANVLTF
V gene: TRBV2; D gene: -; J gene: TRBJ2-3; clone size: few; CDR3 DNA: TGTGCCACCAGACGCGGCGGGATCGGCACAGATACGCAGTATTTT; CDR3 protein: CATRRGGIGTDTQYF
V gene: TRBV9; D gene: -; J gene: TRBJ2-7; clone size: few; CDR3 DNA: TGTGCCAGCAGCGTAGGGTCAGGGATTTACGAGCAGTACTTC; CDR3 protein: CASSVGSGIYEQYF
V gene: TRBV30; D gene: -; J gene: TRBJ2-7; clone size: -; CDR3 DNA: TGTGCCTGGAACCGCGAGAGCTCCTACGAGCAGTACTTC; CDR3 protein: CAWNRESSYEQYF
V gene: TRBV18; D gene: -; J gene: TRBJ1-3; clone size: few; CDR3 DNA: TGTGCCAGCTCACCACCTGTAGTGGACACCATATATTTT; CDR3 protein: CASSPPVVDTIYF
V gene: TRBV6-5; D gene: -; J gene: TRBJ2-5; clone size: -; CDR3 DNA: TGTGCCAGCAGCCAGCCTGGGGACCTAGAGACCCAGTACTTC; CDR3 protein: CASSQPGDLETQYF
V gene: TRBV7-9; D gene: -; J gene: TRBJ2-5; clone size: -; CDR3 DNA: TGTGCCAGCAGCTCTTACAGGGTTCAAGAGACCCAGTACTTC; CDR3 protein: CASSSYRVQETQYF
V gene: TRBV2; D gene: -; J gene: TRBJ1-2; clone size: few; CDR3 DNA: TGTGCCAGCTTGACCCGGACAGTTGATGGCTACACCTTC; CDR3 protein: CASLTRTVDGYTF
V gene: TRBV27; D gene: -; J gene: TRBJ1-6; clone size: -; CDR3 DNA: TGTGCCAGCAGTTTTGTAGCTGGACCCCTCCACTTT; CDR3 protein: CASSFVAGPLHF
V gene: TRBV14; D gene: -; J gene: TRBJ2-5; clone size: -; CDR3 DNA: TGTGCCAGCAGCCAAGTGCGTGTAGGGGGAAAAGAGACCCAGTACTTC; CDR3 protein: CASSQVRVGGKETQYF
V gene: TRBV7-2; D gene: -; J gene: TRBJ1-2; clone size: -; CDR3 DNA: TGTGCCAGCAGGAAAGGCAGGGAGGAGGGCTACACCTTC; CDR3 protein: CASRKGREEGYTF
V gene: TRBV4-3; D gene: -; J gene: TRBJ2-7; clone size: few; CDR3 DNA: TGCGCCAGCAGCCGAGGGACCACGGACTTCTACGAGCAGTACTTC; CDR3 protein: CASSRGTTDFYEQYF
V gene: TRBV6-5; D gene: -; J gene: TRBJ1-2; clone size: -; CDR3 DNA: TGTGCCAGCGGTTCTCACTATGGCTACACCTTC; CDR3 protein: CASGSHYGYTF
V gene: TRBV13; D gene: -; J gene: TRBJ2-3; clone size: few; CDR3 DNA: TGTGCCAGCAGCCGTCCCTACGAGGAAAACACAGATACGCAGTATTTT; CDR3 protein: CASSRPYEENTDTQYF
V gene: TRBV27; D gene: -; J gene: TRBJ2-7; clone size: -; CDR3 DNA: TGTGCCAGCAGCTACATTGGGCTAGTAAACGAGCAGTACTTC; CDR3 protein: CASSYIGLVNEQYF
V gene: TRBV11-2; D gene: TRBD2; J gene: TRBJ2-3; clone size: few; CDR3 DNA: TGTGCCAGCAGCTTAGGGTACGGGGGGGCGGCAGATACGCAGTATTTT; CDR3 protein: CASSLGYGGAADTQYF
V gene: TRBV20-1; D gene: TRBD1; J gene: TRBJ1-1; clone size: few; CDR3 DNA: TGCAGTGCTAAGGACAGGGTGAAGGCTTTCTTT; CDR3 protein: CSAKDRVKAFF
V gene: TRBV15; D gene: -; J gene: TRBJ2-4; clone size: -; CDR3 DNA: TGTGCCACCAGCAGAGTAGGGGCCTCGTCTAAAAACATTCAGTACTTC; CDR3 protein: CATSRVGASSKNIQYF
V gene: TRBV12-5; D gene: TRBD1; J gene: TRBJ2-1; clone size: -; CDR3 DNA: TGTGCTAGTGGTTTGCCCGCCGGACAGGCCTCCATATGGGGGCAGTTCTTC; CDR3 protein: CASGLPAGQASIWGQFF
V gene: TRBV4-3; D gene: -; J gene: TRBJ2-6; clone size: -; CDR3 DNA: TGCGCCAGCAGCGCCCCGGGAGGGACAGGGTCCTCCTACAGTGGGGCCAACGTCCTGACTTTC; CDR3 protein: CASSAPGGTGSSYSGANVLTF
V gene: TRBV25-1; D gene: TRBD1; J gene: TRBJ2-5; clone size: few; CDR3 DNA: TGTGCCAGCAGTCGGGCAGTTCGGACAGGGAGGATCCAAGAGACCCAGTACTTC; CDR3 protein: CASSRAVRTGRIQETQYF
V gene: TRBV18; D gene: -; J gene: TRBJ2-4; clone size: few; CDR3 DNA: TGTGCCAGCTCACCACGGGAAGCAGGGGAAAACATTCAGTACTTC; CDR3 protein: CASSPREAGENIQYF
V gene: TRBV7-9; D gene: TRBD1; J gene: TRBJ1-4; clone size: -; CDR3 DNA: TGTGCCAGCAGCGCGGACAGGCTCTTCGATGAAAAACTGTTTTTT; CDR3 protein: CASSADRLFDEKLFF
V gene: TRBV7-2; D gene: -; J gene: TRBJ2-7; clone size: -; CDR3 DNA: TGTGCCAGCAGCTTGACCCCGGACACGAGCTCCTACGAGCAGTACTTC; CDR3 protein: CASSLTPDTSSYEQYF
V gene: TRBV7-8; D gene: TRBD1; J gene: TRBJ2-1; clone size: few; CDR3 DNA: TGTGCCAGCAGCCGGGACAGGGAAGAGACCCAGTTCTTC; CDR3 protein: CASSRDREETQFF
V gene: TRBV9; D gene: TRBD2; J gene: TRBJ2-1; clone size: few; CDR3 DNA: TGTGCCAGCAGCGTAGATCGACTAGCGGGAATCTACAATGAGCAGTTCTTC; CDR3 protein: CASSVDRLAGIYNEQFF
V gene: TRBV30; D gene: -; J gene: TRBJ2-2; clone size: few; CDR3 DNA: TGTGCCTGGAGTCTAGCTAGCGTTGGAGCCGGGGAGCTGTTTTTT; CDR3 protein: CAWSLASVGAGELFF
V gene: TRBV15; D gene: TRBD2; J gene: TRBJ2-5; clone size: -; CDR3 DNA: TGTGCCACCAGCAGAGAGTCGGAGTACCGGGAGGGGGAGACCCAGTACTTC; CDR3 protein: CATSRESEYREGETQYF
V gene: TRBV27; D gene: TRBD2; J gene: TRBJ2-5; clone size: -; CDR3 DNA: TGTGCCAGCAGCCAAGAGCGACTAGCGGGAGTTCCAGGAGAGACCCAGTACTTC; CDR3 protein: CASSQERLAGVPGETQYF
V gene: TRBV11-3; D gene: TRBD2; J gene: TRBJ2-1; clone size: few; CDR3 DNA: TGTGCCAGCAGCTCTAGCGGGAATGAGCAGTTCTTC; CDR3 protein: CASSSSGNEQFF
V gene: TRBV9; D gene: -; J gene: TRBJ1-3; clone size: -; CDR3 DNA: TGTGCCAGCAGCAGAGGAGATACCTCTGGAAACACCATATATTTT; CDR3 protein: CASSRGDTSGNTIYF